The 5 T cell receptor beta chains presented below share a single source sample, sequenced in a study of blood T cells in healthy people across ages. Next came a second PCR, run for about 7 to 12 cycles, which used a sample-barcoded 5' primer along with a J-beta primer mix. TCRdb analysed the 5' RACE reads with MiXCR anew, one entry per CDR3 protein. The profile covers around 500,000 distinct CDR3 sequences, with 45% to 55% appearing a single time and around 24% taken by the ten largest. Material for sequencing was blood. The receptors derive from a man older than 75 in good health.

This clonotype was observed a handful of times. The chain employs TRBV6-6 and TRBJ2-1; 9 bases map to TRBD2. The ends lost 6 bases at V and 8 bases at J; junction bases unmatched: 14. The CDR3 is made up of 16 amino acids. Germline lookup yields CDR1 MNHNY and CDR2 SVGAGI (reference sequence). CDR3 bases: TGTGCCAGCAGCCGGACCGGGACTAGCCTTCTTTATGAGCAGTTCTTC. Translating it yields CASSRTGTSLLYEQFF.

The chain recombines TRBV4-1 with TRBJ1-4, with 7 positions matching TRBD1. This CDR3 has 14 amino acids. V gave up 1 base and J gave up 7 bases; unmatched junction bases: 3. The germline CDR1 and CDR2 sequences are MGHRA and YSYEKL. The CDR3 region is CASSQVGTVEKLFF. The CDR3 region has the DNA TGCGCCAGCAGCCAAGTTGGGACAGTTGAAAAACTGTTTTTT.

The DNA for the CDR3 is TGCAGTGCCGGGGAGGGACAGGGGGCCTTTGGGGCCAACGTCCTGACTTTC. This gives the protein CSAGEGQGAFGANVLTF. This rearrangement joins TRBV20-1 to TRBJ2-6; TRBD1 aligns across 12 bases. The CDR3 is 17 residues long. CDR1 is DFQATT and CDR2 is SNEGSKA in the germline V gene (reference sequence). After removal of 6 bases from V and 3 bases from J, the junction contained 9 bases not matched to a gene.

The rearrangement joins TRBV10-3 to TRBJ2-1; 9 bases are shared with TRBD2. V gave up 0 bases and J gave up 3 bases; unmatched junction bases: 9. The CDR3 sequence is 18 residues long. The V gene's germline CDR1 is ENHRY and CDR2 SYGVKD. CDR3 loop: CAISESGTSRRNYNEQFF. CDR3 nucleotide sequence: TGTGCCATCAGTGAGTCCGGGACTAGCAGGAGGAACTACAATGAGCAGTTCTTC.

The gene calls are TRBV5-1 and TRBJ2-1; possibly TRBD2 for D (5 bases). CDR1 is SGHRS and CDR2 is YFSETQ in the germline V gene. Trimming removed 0 bases at V and 0 bases at J, with 10 bases between. The CDR3 totals 16 residues. The CDR3 region is CASSLDLGSSYNEQFF. The DNA for the CDR3 is TGCGCCAGCAGCTTGGATCTAGGGAGCTCCTACAATGAGCAGTTCTTC. The full variable domain, with the rest looked up from reference TRBV5-1 and TRBJ2-1, is KAGVTQTPRYLIKTRGQQVTLSCSPISGHRSVSWYQQTPGQGLQFLFEYFSETQRNKGNFPGRFSGRQFSNSRSEMNVSTLELGDSALYLCASSLDLGSSYNEQFFGPGTRLTVL.